These T cell receptor beta chains were read from a single sample in a study of blood T cell repertoires in COVID-19. Method: immunoSEQ multiplex PCR; TCRdb's copy keeps in-frame clones and lacks some. This table holds 200,000 or so clones, over 75% found once. The sample taken for sequencing was PBMCs or T cells enriched from blood (not recorded which). The origin of the receptors is a man between 25 and 39 years old in a cohort exposed to, infected with or recovered from COVID-19 (not recorded which). Both conserved end residues are trimmed from each CDR3.

CDR3aa: ASIHRLGQSEAF
len: 12
j_gene: TRBJ1-1
v_gene: TRBV28

CDR3aa: AISQTESSYEQY
len: 12
j_gene: TRBJ2-7
v_gene: TRBV10-3

CDR3aa: ASTAAGENTGELF
len: 13
j_gene: TRBJ2-2
v_gene: TRBV7-9

CDR3aa: ASSYSSGTSGYEQY
len: 14
j_gene: TRBJ2-7
v_gene: TRBV6-5

CDR3aa: TSRGGGRQETQY
len: 12
j_gene: TRBJ2-5
v_gene: TRBV1

CDR3aa: ASDPTSGPYEQY
len: 12
j_gene: TRBJ2-7
v_gene: TRBV9

CDR3aa: ASSYSLREGWASYNEQF
len: 17
j_gene: TRBJ2-1
v_gene: TRBV6-2/TRBV6-3

CDR3aa: ASSEKRAKVF
len: 10
j_gene: TRBJ1-4
v_gene: TRBV2

CDR3aa: ASRWTSGSYNEQF
len: 13
j_gene: TRBJ2-1
v_gene: TRBV7-2

CDR3aa: ASRRPGQVGTEAF
len: 13
j_gene: TRBJ1-1
v_gene: TRBV19

CDR3aa: ASSLTGRYT
len: 9
j_gene: TRBJ1-2
v_gene: TRBV5-1

CDR3aa: ASRVGQPALNQPQH
len: 14
j_gene: TRBJ1-5
v_gene: TRBV2

CDR3aa: ASSTSHIQGNYGYT
len: 14
j_gene: TRBJ1-2
v_gene: TRBV19

CDR3aa: ASRRTASGNTIY
len: 12
j_gene: TRBJ1-3
v_gene: TRBV6-5

CDR3aa: ASRRSPNSMSYEQY
len: 14
j_gene: TRBJ2-7
v_gene: TRBV6-4

CDR3aa: ASSLTPTAGLNYNEQF
len: 16
j_gene: TRBJ2-1
v_gene: TRBV7-3

CDR3aa: ASSPSDRTYEQY
len: 12
j_gene: TRBJ2-7
v_gene: TRBV18

CDR3aa: ASSFRLPISPILSYEQY
len: 17
j_gene: TRBJ2-7
v_gene: TRBV5-4

CDR3aa: ASTWGVNNSPLH
len: 12
j_gene: TRBJ1-6
v_gene: TRBV19

CDR3aa: ASSNPGQGASGNQPQH
len: 16
j_gene: TRBJ1-5
v_gene: TRBV19

CDR3aa: ASSLGAVGRNQPQH
len: 14
j_gene: TRBJ1-5
v_gene: TRBV5-1

CDR3aa: ASSIRTGPMNTEAF
len: 14
j_gene: TRBJ1-1
v_gene: TRBV14

CDR3aa: ASNRGDSGNTIY
len: 12
j_gene: TRBJ1-3
v_gene: TRBV2

CDR3aa: ASSPPGAGNTEAF
len: 13
j_gene: TRBJ1-1
v_gene: TRBV28

CDR3aa: ASSGTGDQPQH
len: 11
j_gene: TRBJ1-5
v_gene: TRBV18

CDR3aa: ASSLVGGQAYEQY
len: 13
j_gene: TRBJ2-7
v_gene: TRBV5-1

CDR3aa: ATSPGQGPTYEQY
len: 13
j_gene: TRBJ2-7
v_gene: TRBV24-1

CDR3aa: ASRATSGYNEQF
len: 12
j_gene: TRBJ2-1
v_gene: TRBV6-4

CDR3aa: ASSSTKPLPQH
len: 11
j_gene: TRBJ1-5
v_gene: TRBV12-3/TRBV12-4

CDR3aa: ASSEGTGTGQETQY
len: 14
j_gene: TRBJ2-5
v_gene: TRBV2

CDR3aa: ASSYRENQPQH
len: 11
j_gene: TRBJ1-5
v_gene: TRBV27